A single sample gave rise to the 31 T cell receptor beta chains below, sequenced in a study of Ad26.COV2.S vaccination and SARS-CoV-2 variants. The treatment here: 15 to 20 received Ad26.COV2.S at low or high dose, single or two shots; about 5 received placebo; per-sample allocation not given. At day 63 after the first vaccine or placebo injection, samples were drawn. Libraries were prepared by immunoSEQ multiplex PCR; TCRdb keeps only in-frame clonotypes and omits some of them. The repertoire holds fewer than 400,000 clones, with roughly 90% as singletons. This specimen was peripheral blood, taken in a trial of Ad26.COV2.S vaccine versus placebo. The receptors here all came from a person aged 18-60 years who received the Ad26.COV2.S COVID-19 vaccine or a placebo.

The rearrangement joins TRBV4-3 to TRBJ2-1; possible D gene TRBD1, 5 bases. Germline CDR1 and CDR2: LGHNA and YSLEER. With 6 bases removed from V and 6 bases from J, the gap between germline ends came to 15 bases. This CDR3 has 14 residues. CDR3 nucleotides: TGCGCCAGCAGAACAGGAAGGTTATTCAATGAGCAGTTCTTC. Its translation: CASRTGRLFNEQFF.

V usage is TRBV9 and J usage is TRBJ2-1; D is perhaps TRBD1 (6 bases). V was pared by 4 bases and J by 0 bases, with 17 bases between. The CDR3 sequence is 17 residues long. In germline, CDR1 is SGDLS, CDR2 YYNGEE. CDR3 region: CASSRNRVTGSYNEQFF. The CDR3 DNA is TGTGCCAGCAGCAGAAACAGGGTCACGGGCTCCTACAATGAGCAGTTCTTC.

The chain uses TRBV12-5 and TRBJ1-2, with a weak D call TRBD1 (5 bases). Germline lookup yields CDR1 LGHNT and CDR2 FRNRAP. V lost 9 bases, J lost 2 bases, and 13 bases lay in between. The CDR3 is made up of 13 amino acids. CDR3 residues: CASSLGGNYGYTF. The CDR3, as DNA: TGTGCTAGCTCCTTGGGGGGGAACTATGGCTACACCTTC. Drawing the rest from reference TRBV12-5 and TRBJ1-2, the complete variable domain is DARVTQTPRHKVTEMGQEVTMRCQPILGHNTVFWYRQTMMQGLELLAYFRNRAPLDDSGMPKDRFSAEMPDATLATLKIQPSEPRDSAVYFCASSLGGNYGYTFGSGTRLTVV.

This chain uses TRBV5-1 with TRBJ1-2; D gene unclear. The V gene's germline CDR1 is SGHRS and CDR2 YFSETQ. Trimming pared 0 bases from V and 2 bases from J, leaving 8 bases between. This CDR3 region has 14 residues. The CDR3 region is CASSLGADNYGYTF. Here the CDR3 DNA reads TGCGCCAGCAGCTTGGGGGCAGACAACTATGGCTACACCTTC.

The J gene is TRBJ1-1, the V gene TRBV27, with TRBD1 matching over 7 bases. The length of the CDR3 is 14 residues. The germline V gene encodes CDR1 MNHEY and CDR2 SMNVEV (reference sequence). V trimming: 4 bases; J trimming: 5 bases; junction bases outside the gene matches: 7. CDR3 nucleotides: TGTGCCAGCAGTTCCCTGGACAGGATGACTGAAGCTTTCTTT. Its protein is CASSSLDRMTEAFF.

The J gene is TRBJ2-1, the V gene TRBV9, with 11 bases identical to TRBD2. The CDR3 loop spans 15 amino acids. V shed 2 bases, J shed 4 bases, and the junction held 2 bases outside the gene matches. CDR1 and CDR2 (germline): SGDLS, YYNGEE. The CDR3 reads CASSVGLAGYNEQFF. The CDR3 nucleotides read TGTGCCAGCAGCGTTGGACTAGCGGGTTACAATGAGCAGTTCTTC.

This chain connects TRBV29-1 to TRBJ2-2, with 10 bases fitting TRBD1. Germline V gives CDR1 SQVTM, CDR2 ANQGSEA. With 7 bases clipped from V and 6 bases from J, the junction kept 11 bases outside the gene matches. This CDR3 contains 15 residues. CDR3: CSAQSRDRGAGELFF. CDR3 DNA sequence: TGCAGCGCCCAAAGCCGGGACAGGGGTGCCGGGGAGCTGTTTTTT.

The genes are TRBV4-1 and TRBJ2-2, with 7 bases aligning to TRBD2. V lost 4 bases to trimming and J lost 0 bases; unmatched junction nucleotides: 5. The CDR3 runs 16 residues. CDR1 and CDR2 (germline): MGHRA, YSYEKL. CDR3 protein: CASSRFAGANTGELFF. DNA of the CDR3: TGCGCCAGCAGCCGGTTTGCGGGAGCGAACACCGGGGAGCTGTTTTTT.

The gene calls are TRBV6-2 or TRBV6-3 and TRBJ1-1; no reliable D call. CDR1 and CDR2 (germline): MNHEY, SVGEGT. Deletions cut 6 bases from V and 8 bases from J, with 13 bases between. The CDR3 sequence is 12 residues long. CDR3 nucleotide sequence: TGTGCCAGCAGCCCCAGTCGGACCGAAGCTTTCTTT. This sequence encodes CASSPSRTEAFF.

The gene calls are TRBV15 and TRBJ1-1; D perhaps matches TRBD1 (5 bases). The CDR3 is 19 amino acids. The germline V gene has CDR1 LNHNV and CDR2 YYDKDF (reference sequence). With 0 bases removed from V and 0 bases from J, the gap between germline ends came to 20 bases. The CDR3, as DNA: TGTGCCACCAGCAGAGATTTGAGGGATGGGGGATATGTGAACACTGAAGCTTTCTTT. It encodes CATSRDLRDGGYVNTEAFF.

Comments on this clone: The sample contains more than one DNA sequence encoding this CDR3. This sequence joins TRBV20-1 and TRBJ1-1; TRBD1 is a possible D gene (5 bases). The V end was cut by 3 bases, the J end by 5 bases, with 7 bases between. Germline assignment: CDR1 DFQATT and CDR2 SNEGSKA (reference sequence). The CDR3 has 11 residues. The CDR3: CSASGGTEAFF. The CDR3 nucleotides are TGCAGTGCTAGTGGGGGAACTGAAGCTTTCTTT.

The chain employs TRBV28 and TRBJ2-3, with TRBD1 identical over 8 bases. The CDR3 has 14 residues. From germline, CDR1 is MDHEN and CDR2 SYDVKM. The V and J ends lost 5 bases and 8 bases, in that order; junction bases with no gene match: 9. CDR3 sequence: CASSRTGRAGTQYF. The CDR3 DNA is TGTGCCAGCAGTAGGACAGGGCGAGCGGGTACGCAGTATTTT.

The chain combines TRBV7-9 with TRBJ2-2; D is uncertain. The length of the CDR3 is 16 residues. Between the trimmed V and J ends, which lost 0 bases and 6 bases, there was a span of 14 bases. CDR1 is SEHNR and CDR2 is FQNEAQ in the germline V gene (reference sequence). CDR3 amino acids: CASSLARVRKSGELFF. The CDR3 DNA reads as TGTGCCAGCAGCTTAGCGCGCGTAAGAAAGTCCGGGGAGCTGTTTTTT.

The chain recombines TRBV7-2 with TRBJ2-1; 13 positions match TRBD2. CDR1 SGHTA and CDR2 FQGNSA come from the germline V gene. The CDR3 spans 17 residues. With 1 base clipped from V and 10 bases from J, the junction kept 10 bases outside the gene matches. CDR3 DNA: TGTGCCAGCAGCTTAGGGGGGACTAGCGGGGTCCGCGGGGAGCAGTTCTTC. Amino acid sequence: CASSLGGTSGVRGEQFF.

The chain has TRBV19 and TRBJ2-5; TRBD2 agrees at 10 bases. Germline V CDR1 and CDR2: LNHDA, SQIVND (reference sequence). V lost 4 bases and J lost 5; bases outside the gene matches: 7. The CDR3 consists of 15 residues. CDR3: CASSNRLAGGETQYF. The DNA for the CDR3 is TGTGCCAGTAGTAACCGACTAGCGGGTGGCGAGACCCAGTACTTC.

The rearrangement joins TRBV5-4 to TRBJ2-3, with D possibly called TRBD1 or TRBD2 (6 bases each). Trimming removed 2 bases from V and 0 bases from J, with 13 bases in between. The CDR3 length is 16 residues. Germline V gives CDR1 SGHNT, CDR2 YYREEE (reference sequence). Here the CDR3 DNA reads TGTGCCAGCAGCTTTTATCCGGGGGCGAGCACAGATACGCAGTATTTT. Translation: CASSFYPGASTDTQYF.

V gene TRBV6-1 combines with J gene TRBJ2-1, with 12 bases identical to TRBD2. The J segment lost 7 bases and the V segment lost 2 bases, leaving 3 bases of the junction unmatched. The CDR3 extends over 15 amino acids. The germline CDR1 and CDR2 sequences are MNHNS and SASEGT. CDR3 nucleotides: TGTGCCAGCAGTGAATCTAGCGGGGGGGGTAATGAGCAGTTCTTC. It codes for CASSESSGGGNEQFF.

The V gene is TRBV9, the J gene TRBJ1-1, with D perhaps TRBD1 (6 bases). Germline V CDR1 and CDR2: SGDLS, YYNGEE. The V end was cut by 3 bases, the J end by 4 bases, with 16 bases between. This CDR3 spans 15 amino acids. CDR3 DNA sequence: TGTGCCAGCAGCGCTAGGGACGGGGGCCTCACTGAAGCTTTCTTT. It translates to CASSARDGGLTEAFF.

CDR3 in amino acids: CASSLRTGRETQYF. In DNA form, the CDR3 reads TGCGCCAGCAGCTTACGGACAGGGAGAGAGACCCAGTACTTC. This chain uses TRBV5-1 with TRBJ2-5; TRBD1 matches at 8 bases. Per the germline V gene, CDR1 is SGHRS and CDR2 is YFSETQ. Trimming at V came to 2 bases and at J to 4 bases, leaving 4 bases not matched to a gene. The CDR3 runs to 14 residues.

This CDR3 reads CASSPYNRAVLPDTQYF. CDR3 nucleotides: TGTGCCAGCAGCCCCTACAACAGGGCGGTCTTGCCAGATACGCAGTATTTT. This sequence joins TRBV5-4 and TRBJ2-3, with D tentatively TRBD1 (6 bases). In germline, CDR1 is SGHNT, CDR2 YYREEE (reference sequence). V dropped 4 bases and J dropped 4 bases, with 22 bases sitting between them. The CDR3 contains 17 residues.

The V gene is TRBV5-8, the J gene TRBJ1-2; D is unclear. The V end was cut by 4 bases, the J end by 0 bases, with 16 bases between. This CDR3 is built from 16 residues. Looked up from germline, CDR1 is SGHTS and CDR2 is YDEGEE. CDR3 DNA: TGTGCCAGCAGCGCCCCTTATCGGGGAGCTAACTATGGCTACACCTTC. Its translation: CASSAPYRGANYGYTF.

The chain links TRBV5-1 to TRBJ1-4; D may be TRBD1 (5 bases). Per germline, CDR1 SGHRS and CDR2 YFSETQ. This CDR3 has 14 residues. Trimming stripped 0 bases from V and 5 bases from J, with 8 bases between. DNA for the CDR3: TGCGCCAGCAGCTTGGAGACAGAGAATGAAAAACTGTTTTTT. It specifies CASSLETENEKLFF.

This clone was picked up a small number of times. This chain connects TRBV30 to TRBJ1-2; no clear D. V lost 3 bases, J lost 4 bases, and 12 bases lay in between. Germline values: CDR1 GTSNPN, CDR2 SVGIG (reference sequence). The CDR3 runs 13 residues. The CDR3 region has the DNA TGTGCCTGGAGGGTAAAGGGAGGCTATGGCTACACCTTC. Amino acid sequence: CAWRVKGGYGYTF. The full variable domain, with the rest looked up from reference TRBV30 and TRBJ1-2, is SQTIHQWPATLVQPVGSPLSLECTVEGTSNPNLYWYRQAAGRGLQLLFYSVGIGQISSEVPQNLSASRPQDRQFILSSKKLLLSDSGFYLCAWRVKGGYGYTFGSGTRLTVV.

V and J are TRBV11-2 and TRBJ2-1, with 13 bases identical to TRBD2. V lost 8 bases to trimming and J lost 9 bases; unmatched junction nucleotides: 4. The germline V gene encodes CDR1 SGHAT and CDR2 FQNNGV. This CDR3 comprises 13 residues. The CDR3 loop reads CASGLAGVGEQFF. The DNA for the CDR3 is TGTGCCAGCGGACTAGCGGGAGTGGGTGAGCAGTTCTTC. Looking up the rest from reference TRBV11-2 and TRBJ2-1 gives the full variable domain: EAGVAQSPRYKIIEKRQSVAFWCNPISGHATLYWYQQILGQGPKLLIQFQNNGVVDDSQLPKDRFSAERLKGVDSTLKIQPAKLEDSAVYLCASGLAGVGEQFFGPGTRLTVL.

For the CDR3, the DNA is TGTGCCAGCAGTTACAGCGAGGGCTATGGCTACACCTTC. Protein sequence: CASSYSEGYGYTF. The V gene is TRBV6-2 or TRBV6-3, the J gene TRBJ1-2; D unclear. In germline, CDR1 is MNHEY, CDR2 SVGEGT. The CDR3 covers 13 residues. V gave up 2 bases and J gave up 4 bases, with 8 bases separating them.

The CDR3 nucleotides read TGTGCCAGTCGCCGGAGCTATCAAGAGACCCAGTACTTC. It codes for CASRRSYQETQYF. The chain combines TRBV19 with TRBJ2-5; D is undetermined. This CDR3 comprises 13 residues. Trimming stripped 8 bases from V and 2 bases from J, with 12 bases between. The V gene's germline CDR1 is LNHDA and CDR2 SQIVND (reference sequence).

The chain joins TRBV6-2 or TRBV6-3 to TRBJ2-7, with D maybe TRBD2 (7 bases). Germline CDR1 reads MNHEY; CDR2 reads SVGEGT. The CDR3 spans 16 residues. V gave up 5 bases and J gave up 6 bases, with 23 bases separating them. This chain's CDR3 is CASSDAGAWGSAEQYV. CDR3 sequence (DNA): TGTGCCAGCAGTGACGCGGGGGCATGGGGTTCTGCCGAGCAGTACGTC.

V gene TRBV29-1 combines with J gene TRBJ1-1; D possibly corresponds to TRBD1 (5 bases). The germline V and J ends were trimmed by 1 base and 10 bases, with 19 bases remaining between them. The CDR3 totals 14 residues. Germline CDR1 SQVTM, CDR2 ANQGSEA. The DNA of the CDR3 is TGCAGCGTTGAAGCCCAGGGACTCCTCTCCGGAGCTTTCTTT. Amino acids: CSVEAQGLLSGAFF.

This clone was detected only once. CDR3 protein: CASSWPLTGSGGHNEQFF. CDR3 DNA sequence: TGTGCCAGCAGTTGGCCTCTAACTGGGAGCGGGGGACACAATGAGCAGTTCTTC. The chain is built from TRBV6-2 or TRBV6-3 and TRBJ2-1; 8 bases match TRBD2. The germline gives CDR1 MNHEY, CDR2 SVGEGT. The CDR3 covers 18 residues. After removal of 4 bases from V and 5 bases from J, the junction contained 16 bases not matched to a gene.

The rearrangement uses TRBV28 and TRBJ2-7; the match to TRBD2 covers 13 bases. CDR1 is MDHEN, CDR2 SYDVKM, per germline. There are 15 residues in the CDR3. V shed 6 bases and J 3 bases; nucleotides not matched to a gene: 5. CDR3 DNA sequence: TGTGCCAGCAGGGGGGGGACTAGCGGGGACTACGAGCAGTACGTC. Protein sequence: CASRGGTSGDYEQYV.

Here the CDR3 reads CASSYGGTGSRELFF. The CDR3 nucleotides are TGTGCCAGCAGTTACGGGGGGACGGGCTCTAGGGAGCTGTTTTTT. The gene calls are TRBV6-5 and TRBJ2-2; weak D call: TRBD2 (6 bases). CDR1 is MNHEY, CDR2 SVGAGI, per germline. The CDR3 has 15 amino acids. Trimming stripped 2 bases from V and 9 bases from J, with 16 bases between.